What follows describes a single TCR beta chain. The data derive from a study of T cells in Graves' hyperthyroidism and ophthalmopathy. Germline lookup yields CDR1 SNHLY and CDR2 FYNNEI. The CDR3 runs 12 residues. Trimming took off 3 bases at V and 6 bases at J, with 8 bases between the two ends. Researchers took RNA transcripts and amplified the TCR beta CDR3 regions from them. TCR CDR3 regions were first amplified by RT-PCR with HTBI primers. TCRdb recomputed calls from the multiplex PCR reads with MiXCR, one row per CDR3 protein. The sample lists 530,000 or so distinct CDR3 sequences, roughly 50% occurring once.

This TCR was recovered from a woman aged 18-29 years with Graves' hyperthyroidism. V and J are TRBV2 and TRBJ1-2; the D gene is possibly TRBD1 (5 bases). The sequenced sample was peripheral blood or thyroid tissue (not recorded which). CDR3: CASSDRDDGYTF. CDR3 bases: TGTGCCAGCAGTGACCGGGACGATGGCTACACCTTC.